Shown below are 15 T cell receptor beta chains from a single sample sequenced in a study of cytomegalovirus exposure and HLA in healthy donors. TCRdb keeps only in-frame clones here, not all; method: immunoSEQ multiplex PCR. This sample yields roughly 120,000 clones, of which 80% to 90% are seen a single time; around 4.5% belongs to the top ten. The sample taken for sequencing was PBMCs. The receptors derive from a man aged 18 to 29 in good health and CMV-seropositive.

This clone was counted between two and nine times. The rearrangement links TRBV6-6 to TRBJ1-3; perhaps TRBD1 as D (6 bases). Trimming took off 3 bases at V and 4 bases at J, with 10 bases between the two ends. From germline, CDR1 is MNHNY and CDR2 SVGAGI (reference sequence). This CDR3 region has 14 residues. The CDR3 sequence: CASSYTGSGNTIYF. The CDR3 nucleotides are TGTGCCAGCAGTTATACAGGGAGCGGAAACACCATATATTTT.

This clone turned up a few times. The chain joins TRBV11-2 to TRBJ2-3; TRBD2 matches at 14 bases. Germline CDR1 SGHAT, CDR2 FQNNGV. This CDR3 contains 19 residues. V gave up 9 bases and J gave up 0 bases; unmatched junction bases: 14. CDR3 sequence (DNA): TGTGCCAGTGCCTGGCCCGGGACTAGCGGGGGTTATAGCACAGATACGCAGTATTTT. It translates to CASAWPGTSGGYSTDTQYF. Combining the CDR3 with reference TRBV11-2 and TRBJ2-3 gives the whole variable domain EAGVAQSPRYKIIEKRQSVAFWCNPISGHATLYWYQQILGQGPKLLIQFQNNGVVDDSQLPKDRFSAERLKGVDSTLKIQPAKLEDSAVYLCASAWPGTSGGYSTDTQYFGPGTRLTVL.

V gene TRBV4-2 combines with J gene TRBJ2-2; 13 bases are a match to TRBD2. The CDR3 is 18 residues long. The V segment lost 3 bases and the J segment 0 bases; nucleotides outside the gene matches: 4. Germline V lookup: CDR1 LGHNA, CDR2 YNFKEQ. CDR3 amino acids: CASSQTTSGGSNTGELFF. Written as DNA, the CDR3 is TGTGCCAGCAGCCAGACGACTAGCGGGGGGTCGAACACCGGGGAGCTGTTTTTT.

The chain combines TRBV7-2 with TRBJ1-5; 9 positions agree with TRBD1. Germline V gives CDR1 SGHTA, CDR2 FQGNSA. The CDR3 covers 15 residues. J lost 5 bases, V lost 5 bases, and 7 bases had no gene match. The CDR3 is CASSRATGGYQPQHF. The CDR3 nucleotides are TGTGCCAGCAGCCGAGCCACAGGGGGCTATCAGCCCCAGCATTTT.

The CDR3 region is CASPRTGSSRGYTF. The CDR3 DNA reads as TGTGCTAGCCCTCGGACAGGGAGTTCTAGAGGCTACACCTTC. This chain links TRBV12-5 with TRBJ1-2, with 8 nucleotides matching TRBD1. V lost 9 bases, J lost 8 bases, and 14 bases stayed unmatched. Per the germline V gene, CDR1 is LGHNT and CDR2 is FRNRAP. This CDR3 contains 14 residues.

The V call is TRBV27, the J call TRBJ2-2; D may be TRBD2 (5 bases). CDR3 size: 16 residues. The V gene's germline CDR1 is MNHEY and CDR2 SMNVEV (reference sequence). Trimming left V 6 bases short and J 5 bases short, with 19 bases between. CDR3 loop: CASSRRTGVRTGELFF. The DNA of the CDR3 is TGTGCCAGCAGCCGACGGACTGGGGTGAGGACCGGGGAGCTGTTTTTT.

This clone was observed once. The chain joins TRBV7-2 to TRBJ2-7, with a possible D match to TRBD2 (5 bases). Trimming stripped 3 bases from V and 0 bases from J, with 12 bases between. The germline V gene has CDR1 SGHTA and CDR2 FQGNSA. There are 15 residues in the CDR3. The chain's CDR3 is CASSFGPGGSYEQYF. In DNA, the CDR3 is TGTGCCAGCAGCTTTGGGCCAGGAGGCTCCTACGAGCAGTACTTC.

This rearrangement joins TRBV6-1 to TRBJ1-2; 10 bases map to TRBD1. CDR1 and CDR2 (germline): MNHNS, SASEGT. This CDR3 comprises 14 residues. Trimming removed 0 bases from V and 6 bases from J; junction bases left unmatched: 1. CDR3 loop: CASSEAGTGDGYTF. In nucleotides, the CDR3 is TGTGCCAGCAGTGAAGCCGGGACAGGGGATGGCTACACCTTC.

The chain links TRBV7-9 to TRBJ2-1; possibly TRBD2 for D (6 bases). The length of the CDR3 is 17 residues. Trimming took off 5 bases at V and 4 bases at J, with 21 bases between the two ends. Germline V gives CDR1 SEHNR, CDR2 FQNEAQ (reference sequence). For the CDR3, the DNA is TGTGCCAGCAGCCCACAAGGGCGGGGTTCGGCTTACAATGAGCAGTTCTTC. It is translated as CASSPQGRGSAYNEQFF.

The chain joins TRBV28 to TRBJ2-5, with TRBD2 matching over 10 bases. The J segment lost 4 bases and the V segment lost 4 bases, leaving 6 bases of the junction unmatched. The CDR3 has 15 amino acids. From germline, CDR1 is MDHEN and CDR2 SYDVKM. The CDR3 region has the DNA TGTGCCAGCAGTTCTCCGGGACTAGCGACAGAGACCCAGTACTTC. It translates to CASSSPGLATETQYF.

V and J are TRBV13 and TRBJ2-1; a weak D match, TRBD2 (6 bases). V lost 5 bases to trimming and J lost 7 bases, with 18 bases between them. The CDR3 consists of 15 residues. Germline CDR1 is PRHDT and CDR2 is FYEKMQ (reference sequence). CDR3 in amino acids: CASSRSGTPRNEQFF. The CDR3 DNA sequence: TGTGCCAGCAGCCGATCCGGGACTCCTAGGAATGAGCAGTTCTTC.

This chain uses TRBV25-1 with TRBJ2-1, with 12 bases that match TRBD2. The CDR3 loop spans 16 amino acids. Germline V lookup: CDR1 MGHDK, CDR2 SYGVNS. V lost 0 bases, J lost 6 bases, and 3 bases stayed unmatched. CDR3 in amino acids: CASSEYRGLAGNEQFF. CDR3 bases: TGTGCCAGCAGTGAATACCGGGGACTAGCGGGCAATGAGCAGTTCTTC.

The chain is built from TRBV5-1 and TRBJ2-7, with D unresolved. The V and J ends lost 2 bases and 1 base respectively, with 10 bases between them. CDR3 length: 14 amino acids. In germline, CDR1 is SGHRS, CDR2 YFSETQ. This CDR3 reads CASSFTAGSYEQYF. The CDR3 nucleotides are TGCGCCAGCAGCTTCACAGCCGGATCCTACGAGCAGTACTTC.

In DNA, the CDR3 is TGTGCCTGGATATCGGGAAGGAGCACTGAAGCTTTCTTT. This translates into CAWISGRSTEAFF. The chain has TRBV30 and TRBJ1-1; D unresolved. CDR3 length: 13 amino acids. V gave up 4 bases and J gave up 4 bases, with 13 bases separating them. Germline CDR1 GTSNPN, CDR2 SVGIG (reference sequence).

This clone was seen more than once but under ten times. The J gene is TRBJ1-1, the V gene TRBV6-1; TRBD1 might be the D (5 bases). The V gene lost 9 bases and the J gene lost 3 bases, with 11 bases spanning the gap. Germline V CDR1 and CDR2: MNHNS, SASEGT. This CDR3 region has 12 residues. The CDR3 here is CASSTEYTEAFF. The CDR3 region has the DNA TGTGCCAGTTCGACAGAGTACACTGAAGCTTTCTTT.